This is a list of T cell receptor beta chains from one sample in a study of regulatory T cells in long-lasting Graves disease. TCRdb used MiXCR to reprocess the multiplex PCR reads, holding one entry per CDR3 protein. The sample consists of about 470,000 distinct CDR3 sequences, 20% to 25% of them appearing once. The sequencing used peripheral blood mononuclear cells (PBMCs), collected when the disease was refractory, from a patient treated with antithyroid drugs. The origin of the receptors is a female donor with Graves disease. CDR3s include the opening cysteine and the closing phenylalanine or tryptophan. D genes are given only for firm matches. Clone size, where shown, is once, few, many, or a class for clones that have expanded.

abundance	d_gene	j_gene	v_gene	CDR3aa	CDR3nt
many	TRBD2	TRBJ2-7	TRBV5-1	CASSLELAAYEQYF	TGCGCCAGCAGCTTGGAACTAGCGGCCTACGAGCAGTACTTC
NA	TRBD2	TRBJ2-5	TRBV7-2	CASSPYQRGMETQYF	TGTGCCAGCAGCCCCTATCAGCGGGGTATGGAGACCCAGTACTTC
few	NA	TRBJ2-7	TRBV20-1	CSARGLTLAYEQYF	TGCAGTGCTAGGGGCCTCACCCTGGCCTACGAGCAGTACTTC
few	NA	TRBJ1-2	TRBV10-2	CASSGDGNYGYTF	TGCGCCAGCAGTGGAGACGGAAACTATGGCTACACCTTC
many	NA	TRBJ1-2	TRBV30	CAWSVAQMGYTF	TGTGCCTGGAGTGTAGCGCAGATGGGCTACACCTTC
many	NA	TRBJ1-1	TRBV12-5	CASGLGGLDPEAFF	TGTGCTAGTGGTTTGGGGGGACTCGATCCTGAAGCTTTCTTT
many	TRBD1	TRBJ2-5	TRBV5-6	CASSLGDSQETQYF	TGTGCCAGCAGCTTAGGGGACAGCCAAGAGACCCAGTACTTC
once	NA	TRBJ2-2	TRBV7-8	CASSTPMEDTGELFF	TGTGCCAGCAGCACCCCAATGGAGGACACCGGGGAGCTGTTTTTT
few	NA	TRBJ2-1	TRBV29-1	CSVPPGRQNNEQFF	TGCAGCGTTCCGCCTGGACGACAGAACAATGAGCAGTTCTTC
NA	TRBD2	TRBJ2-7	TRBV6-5	CASTGLAGGERYF	TGTGCCAGTACGGGACTAGCGGGCGGCGAGCGGTACTTC
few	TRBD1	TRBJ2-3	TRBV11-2	CASSGLGQGSTDTQYF	TGTGCCAGCAGCGGACTGGGACAGGGATCCACAGATACGCAGTATTTT
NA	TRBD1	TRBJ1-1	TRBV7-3	CASSHIGGRGLLNTEAFF	TGTGCCAGCAGTCACATTGGGGGCAGGGGGCTGCTGAACACTGAAGCTTTCTTT
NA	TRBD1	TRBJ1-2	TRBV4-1	CASSQAGQGLKYGYTF	TGCGCCAGCAGCCAAGCAGGACAGGGATTAAAGTATGGCTACACCTTC
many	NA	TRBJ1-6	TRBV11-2	CASSPSGVNSPLHF	TGTGCCAGCAGCCCCTCGGGAGTTAATTCACCCCTCCACTTT
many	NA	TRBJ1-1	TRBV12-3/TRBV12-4	CASRQTGEAFF	TGTGCCAGCAGACAGACCGGCGAAGCTTTCTTT
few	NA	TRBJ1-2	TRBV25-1	CASSDAGGNFGYTF	TGTGCCAGCAGTGATGCTGGGGGCAATTTTGGCTACACCTTC
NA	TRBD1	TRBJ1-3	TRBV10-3	CAITGQGGNTIYF	TGTGCCATCACGGGACAGGGCGGAAACACCATATATTTT
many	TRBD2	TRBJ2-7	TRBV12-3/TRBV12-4	CASSLGLAGGPYEQYF	TGTGCCAGCAGTTTAGGACTAGCGGGAGGCCCCTACGAGCAGTACTTC
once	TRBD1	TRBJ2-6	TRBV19	CASSQPLGTDYGANVLTF	TGTGCCAGTAGTCAACCGCTCGGGACAGACTACGGGGCCAACGTCCTGACTTTC
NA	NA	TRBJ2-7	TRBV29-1	CSVEDRVGYKQYF	TGCAGCGTTGAAGATAGGGTGGGCTACAAGCAGTACTTC
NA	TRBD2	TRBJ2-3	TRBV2	CASRLRGTGDTQYF	TGTGCCAGCAGACTGCGGGGGACCGGGGATACGCAGTATTTT
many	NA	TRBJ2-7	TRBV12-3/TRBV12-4	CASNSGRDEQYF	TGTGCCAGCAACTCGGGACGCGACGAGCAGTACTTC
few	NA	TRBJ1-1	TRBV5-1	CASSSQFGNTEAFF	TGCGCCAGCAGCTCCCAATTTGGGAACACTGAAGCTTTCTTT
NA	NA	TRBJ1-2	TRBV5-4	CASSFGGMDYGYTF	TGTGCCAGCAGCTTTGGAGGGATGGACTATGGCTACACCTTC
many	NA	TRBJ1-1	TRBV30	CAWSGEALNTEAFF	TGTGCCTGGAGTGGTGAGGCCCTGAACACTGAAGCTTTCTTT
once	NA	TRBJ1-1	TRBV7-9	CASSRELGLNTEAFF	TGTGCCAGCAGCCGAGAACTTGGGCTGAACACTGAAGCTTTCTTT
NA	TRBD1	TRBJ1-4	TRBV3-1	CASSQPAGGFGTTNEKLFF	TGTGCCAGCAGCCAACCTGCAGGGGGCTTTGGAACAACTAATGAAAAACTGTTTTTT
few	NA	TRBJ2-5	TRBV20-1	CSARSTGLQETQYF	TGCAGTGCTAGATCCACAGGCCTACAAGAGACCCAGTACTTC
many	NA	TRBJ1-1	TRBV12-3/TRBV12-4	CASSSLGTENTEAFF	TGTGCCAGCAGTTCTTTGGGAACAGAGAACACTGAAGCTTTCTTT
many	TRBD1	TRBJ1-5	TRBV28	CASSPRTGHQPQHF	TGTGCCAGCAGTCCCCGGACAGGGCACCAGCCCCAGCATTTT
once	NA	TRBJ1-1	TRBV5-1	CASSLDSLRTEAFF	TGCGCCAGCAGCTTGGACAGTCTTCGAACGGAGGCTTTCTTT
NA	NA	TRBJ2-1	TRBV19	CASSIGQNNEQFF	TGTGCCAGTAGTATTGGGCAGAACAATGAGCAGTTCTTC
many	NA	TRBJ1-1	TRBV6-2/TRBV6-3	CASSYSEGSEAFF	TGTGCCAGCAGTTACTCGGAGGGGTCTGAAGCTTTCTTT
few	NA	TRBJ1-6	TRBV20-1	CSAREGSFNSPLHF	TGCAGTGCTAGAGAGGGCAGCTTTAATTCACCCCTCCACTTT
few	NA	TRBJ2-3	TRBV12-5	CASGFTGEGTDTQYF	TGTGCTAGTGGTTTTACCGGGGAGGGCACAGATACGCAGTATTTT
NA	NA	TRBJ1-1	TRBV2	CASTKGRTGGTEAFF	TGTGCCAGCACCAAAGGGAGGACGGGGGGCACTGAAGCTTTCTTT
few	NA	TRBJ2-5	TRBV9	CASTSGGGSRETQYF	TGTGCCAGCACTTCGGGCGGCGGCTCCCGGGAGACCCAGTACTTC
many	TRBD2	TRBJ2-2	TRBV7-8	CASSLVLAGVGTGELFF	TGTGCCAGCAGCTTAGTACTAGCGGGAGTAGGCACCGGGGAGCTGTTTTTT
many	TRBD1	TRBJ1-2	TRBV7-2	CASSLAEGQGYYGYTF	TGTGCCAGCAGCTTAGCGGAAGGACAGGGATACTATGGCTACACCTTC
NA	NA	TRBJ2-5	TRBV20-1	CSAGKESGETQYF	TGCAGTGCTGGAAAAGAATCTGGAGAGACCCAGTACTTC
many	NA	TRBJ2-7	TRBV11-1	CASSSSNIYEQYF	TGTGCCAGCAGCTCCTCGAACATCTACGAGCAGTACTTC
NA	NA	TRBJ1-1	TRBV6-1	CAISDPLLKTEAFF	TGTGCCATCAGTGACCCTCTCCTGAAGACTGAAGCTTTCTTT
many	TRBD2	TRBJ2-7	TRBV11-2	CASSLGLADAYEQYF	TGTGCCAGCAGCTTGGGACTAGCGGATGCCTACGAGCAGTACTTC
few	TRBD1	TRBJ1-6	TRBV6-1	CASSRTGSSYNSPLHF	TGTGCCAGCAGTCGGACAGGGAGCTCCTATAATTCACCCCTCCACTTT
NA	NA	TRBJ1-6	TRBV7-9	CASSLLKGMSSYNSPLHF	TGTGCCAGCAGCTTATTAAAGGGAATGAGCTCCTATAATTCACCCCTCCACTTT
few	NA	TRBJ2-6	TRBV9	CASSQGNGANVLTF	TGTGCCAGCAGCCAGGGGAATGGGGCCAACGTCCTGACTTTC
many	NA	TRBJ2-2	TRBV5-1	CASSLASGLNGGELFF	TGCGCCAGCAGCTTGGCCTCCGGACTTAATGGCGGGGAGCTGTTTTTT
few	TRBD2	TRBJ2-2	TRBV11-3	CASSLGGYGRFDTGELFF	TGTGCCAGCAGCTTAGGGGGTTACGGGAGGTTCGACACCGGGGAGCTGTTTTTT
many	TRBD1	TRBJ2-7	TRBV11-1	CASSLVGTGAYEQYF	TGTGCCAGCAGCTTGGTCGGGACAGGGGCCTACGAGCAGTACTTC
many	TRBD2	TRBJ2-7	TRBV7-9	CASSLLAGDEQYF	TGTGCCAGCAGCCTACTAGCGGGAGACGAGCAGTACTTC
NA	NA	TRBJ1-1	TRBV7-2	CASSLEPGTWEAFF	TGTGCCAGCAGCTTAGAACCCGGGACTTGGGAAGCTTTCTTT
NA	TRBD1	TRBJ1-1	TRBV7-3	CASSPGQGADINTEAFF	TGTGCCAGCAGCCCCGGACAGGGGGCCGACATAAACACTGAAGCTTTCTTT
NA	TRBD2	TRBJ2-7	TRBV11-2	CASSLARAGGQLYEQYF	TGTGCCAGCAGCTTAGCGCGGGCGGGGGGGCAACTCTACGAGCAGTACTTC
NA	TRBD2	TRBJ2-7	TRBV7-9	CASSISGGATYEQYF	TGTGCCAGCAGCATTAGCGGGGGGGCGACCTACGAGCAGTACTTC
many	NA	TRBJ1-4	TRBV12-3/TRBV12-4	CASRSPSGTNEKLFF	TGTGCCAGCAGGTCTCCTTCGGGAACCAATGAAAAACTGTTTTTT
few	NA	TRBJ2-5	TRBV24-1	CATSDLNVQETRYF	TGTGCCACCAGTGATTTGAATGTCCAAGAGACCCGGTACTTC
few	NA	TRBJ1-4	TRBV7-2	CASSPGEANEKLFF	TGTGCCAGCAGCCCGGGGGAGGCTAATGAAAAACTGTTTTTT
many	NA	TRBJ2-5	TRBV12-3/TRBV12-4	CASSSPGGEGQETQYF	TGTGCCAGCAGTTCCCCTGGGGGTGAGGGGCAAGAGACCCAGTACTTC
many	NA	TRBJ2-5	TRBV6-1	CASSQQGIETQYF	TGTGCCAGCAGTCAACAGGGTATCGAGACCCAGTACTTC
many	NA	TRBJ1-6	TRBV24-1	CATSDLPGAGDGSPLHF	TGTGCCACCAGTGATTTGCCGGGGGCAGGGGATGGATCACCCCTCCACTTT